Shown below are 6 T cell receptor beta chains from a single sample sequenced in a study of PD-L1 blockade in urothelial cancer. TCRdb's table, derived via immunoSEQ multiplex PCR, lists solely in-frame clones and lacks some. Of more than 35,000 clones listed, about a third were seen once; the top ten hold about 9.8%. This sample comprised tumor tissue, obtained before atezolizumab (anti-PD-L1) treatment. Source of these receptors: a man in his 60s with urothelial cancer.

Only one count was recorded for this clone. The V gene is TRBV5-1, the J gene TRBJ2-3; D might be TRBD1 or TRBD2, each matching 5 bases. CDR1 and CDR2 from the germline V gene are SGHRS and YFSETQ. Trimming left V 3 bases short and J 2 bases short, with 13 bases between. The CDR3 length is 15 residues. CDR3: CASSSLGAITDTQYF. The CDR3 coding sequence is TGCGCCAGCAGCTCCCTCGGGGCGATCACAGATACGCAGTATTTT. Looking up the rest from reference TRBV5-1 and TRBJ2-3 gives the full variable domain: KAGVTQTPRYLIKTRGQQVTLSCSPISGHRSVSWYQQTPGQGLQFLFEYFSETQRNKGNFPGRFSGRQFSNSRSEMNVSTLELGDSALYLCASSSLGAITDTQYFGPGTRLTVL.

In DNA form, the CDR3 reads TGTGCCAGCAGTTTAAGTCTCCCCCCCTACGAGCAGTACTTC. Its protein product is CASSLSLPPYEQYF. V usage is TRBV28 and J usage is TRBJ2-7, with D uncertain. V was clipped by 2 bases and J by 2 bases, with 10 bases between them. This CDR3 has 14 residues. CDR1 MDHEN and CDR2 SYDVKM come from the germline V gene.

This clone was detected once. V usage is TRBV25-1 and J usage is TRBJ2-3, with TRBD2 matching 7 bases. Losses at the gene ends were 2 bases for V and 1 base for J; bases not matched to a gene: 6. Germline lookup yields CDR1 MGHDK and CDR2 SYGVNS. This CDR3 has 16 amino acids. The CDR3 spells CASSEAFRGGTDTQYF. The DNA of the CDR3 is TGTGCCAGCAGTGAAGCCTTCCGGGGGGGCACAGATACGCAGTATTTT.

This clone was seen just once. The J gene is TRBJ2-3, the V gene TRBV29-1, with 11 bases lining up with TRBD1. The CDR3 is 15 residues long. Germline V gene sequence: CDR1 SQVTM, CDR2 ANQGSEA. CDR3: CTIGTGGLDTDTQYF. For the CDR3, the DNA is TGCACCATCGGGACAGGGGGTTTAGACACAGATACGCAGTATTTT.

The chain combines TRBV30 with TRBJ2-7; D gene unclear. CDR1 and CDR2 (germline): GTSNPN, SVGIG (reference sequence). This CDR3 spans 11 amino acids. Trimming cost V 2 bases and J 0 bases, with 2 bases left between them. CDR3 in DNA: TGTGCCTGGAGTTCCTCCTACGAGCAGTACTTC. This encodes CAWSSSYEQYF.

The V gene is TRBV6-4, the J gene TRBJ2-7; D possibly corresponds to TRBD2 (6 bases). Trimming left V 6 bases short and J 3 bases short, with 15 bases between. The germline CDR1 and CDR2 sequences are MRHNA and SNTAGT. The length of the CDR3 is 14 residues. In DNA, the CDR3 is TGTGCCAGCAGAAGAGGAGGGGCGATCTACGAGCAGTACTTC. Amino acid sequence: CASRRGGAIYEQYF.